Following are 10 T cell receptor beta chains from one sample sequenced in a study of blood T cell repertoires in COVID-19. Using immunoSEQ multiplex PCR, the repertoire was profiled, and TCRdb retains in-frame clones only, with some absent. This table has 300,000 to 400,000 clones, 80% to 90% appearing once. The sample was PBMCs or T cells enriched from blood (not recorded which). Receptor source: a man aged 30 to 45 who had recovered from COVID-19.

This chain uses TRBV3-1 (or the pseudogene TRBV3-2) with TRBJ1-2; TRBD1 is a possible D gene (5 bases). Germline CDR1 and CDR2: LGHDT and YNNKEL (reference sequence). V lost 4 bases, J lost 4 bases, and 16 bases lay in between. The CDR3 sequence is 15 residues long. The CDR3 DNA follows: TGTGCCAGCAGCCCCTACGGGACTCCTCGCTATGGCTACACCTTC. Translated: CASSPYGTPRYGYTF.

The genes are TRBV27 and TRBJ1-5; D not certain. In germline, CDR1 is MNHEY, CDR2 SMNVEV (reference sequence). Trimming pared 6 bases from V and 0 bases from J, leaving 12 bases between. The CDR3 consists of 15 residues. The CDR3 loop is CASRPTPYSNQPQHF. Written as DNA, the CDR3 is TGTGCCAGCAGACCAACACCTTATAGCAATCAGCCCCAGCATTTT.

V gene TRBV5-4 combines with J gene TRBJ2-3, with 9 bases aligning to TRBD2. J was trimmed by 2 bases and V by 3 bases; bases with no gene match: 4. Germline values: CDR1 SGHNT, CDR2 YYREEE (reference sequence). The CDR3 consists of 15 residues. The CDR3 loop reads CASSSGLAVTDTQYF. In DNA form, the CDR3 reads TGTGCCAGCAGCTCGGGACTAGCTGTCACAGATACGCAGTATTTT.

The chain couples TRBV5-1 to TRBJ1-5, with D tentatively TRBD1 (6 bases). This CDR3 has 16 residues. Germline V gives CDR1 SGHRS, CDR2 YFSETQ. The ends were cut back, 0 bases at V and 0 bases at J, with 10 bases in the middle. CDR3 in DNA: TGCGCCAGCAGCTTGGGGACAGTGGATAGCAATCAGCCCCAGCATTTT. The encoded protein is CASSLGTVDSNQPQHF.

CDR3 sequence (DNA): TGTGCCAGCAGCTTGGGGGTAGCAGTGTACAATGAGCAGTTCTTC. Translation: CASSLGVAVYNEQFF. This chain connects TRBV5-4 to TRBJ2-1; no reliable D call. Germline CDR1 reads SGHNT; CDR2 reads YYREEE (reference sequence). Trimming cost V 0 bases and J 4 bases, with 11 bases left between them. The CDR3 is 15 residues long.

J is TRBJ1-2 and V is TRBV18; 9 bases are shared with TRBD1. Germline CDR1 KGHSH, CDR2 LQKENI. The CDR3 contains 14 residues. V shed 6 bases and J 2 bases; nucleotides not matched to a gene: 4. CDR3 region: CASSTGTGNYGYTF. Here the CDR3 DNA reads TGTGCCAGCTCCACCGGGACAGGGAACTATGGCTACACCTTC.

V and J are TRBV28 and TRBJ2-1; the match to TRBD1 covers 8 bases. J gave up 15 bases and V 4 bases, and 20 bases lay outside the gene matches. This CDR3 spans 16 amino acids. Germline V gene sequence: CDR1 MDHEN, CDR2 SYDVKM. In DNA form, the CDR3 reads TGTGCCAGCAGTTCCATATATGCCTTACAGGGGGTATCTCGGTTCTTC. This codes for CASSSIYALQGVSRFF. The full variable domain, rest sourced from reference TRBV28 and TRBJ2-1, is DVKVTQSSRYLVKRTGEKVFLECVQDMDHENMFWYRQDPGLGLRLIYFSYDVKMKEKGDIPEGYSVSREKKERFSLILESASTNQTSMYLCASSSIYALQGVSRFFGPGTRLTVL.

The chain has TRBV9 and TRBJ1-4; D gene uncertain. The germline CDR1 and CDR2 sequences are SGDLS and YYNGEE. The V gene lost 4 bases and the J gene lost 3 bases, with 16 bases spanning the gap. This CDR3 contains 16 residues. The DNA of the CDR3 is TGTGCCAGCAGCCCCAGCCCCAGGTCGGCTAATGAAAAACTGTTTTTT. Encoded protein: CASSPSPRSANEKLFF.

The DNA of the CDR3 is TGTGCCAGCAGTTTGCCTCTCGACAGGTCCGCAGGGGGCTACACCTTC. This codes for CASSLPLDRSAGGYTF. This rearrangement joins TRBV28 to TRBJ1-2; D is perhaps TRBD1 (6 bases). The CDR3 loop spans 16 amino acids. Trimming shortened V by 3 bases and J by 8 bases, and 22 bases separated the two germline ends. CDR1 is MDHEN, CDR2 SYDVKM, per germline.

CDR3 DNA sequence: TGTGCCTGGGAGAAAGCGGGGGGTTCAGATACGCAGTATTTT. Amino acids: CAWEKAGGSDTQYF. The chain has TRBV30 and TRBJ2-3, with 9 bases matching TRBD2. The CDR3 is 14 amino acids. The germline gives CDR1 GTSNPN, CDR2 SVGIG (reference sequence). Losses at the gene ends were 5 bases for V and 4 bases for J; bases not matched to a gene: 7.